This TCR beta chain was captured by sequencing in a study of PD-1 blockade in classical Hodgkin lymphoma. A note on this clone: Its cognate antigen is unknown.

Regarding the study as a whole: Reported findings placed baseline TCR diversity lower in newly diagnosed patients (compared with healthy donors). The study found complete responders had baseline diversity similar to newly diagnosed patients.

Sequenced by immunoSEQ multiplex PCR; TCRdb stores in-frame clones only, minus some. The sample contains approximately 26,000 clones, over 65% of which appear only once. The germline V gene encodes CDR1 SGHRS and CDR2 YFSETQ. The CDR3 length is 13 residues. The ends were cut back, 1 base at V and 1 base at J, with 5 bases in the middle. Every single patient, without exception, relapsed after autologous stem cell transplantation, and brentuximab vedotin exposure varied. The TCR originated in a human donor with classical Hodgkin lymphoma. The sample consisted of peripheral blood mononuclear cells (PBMCs), taken before the second cycle of nivolumab. The chain carries TRBV5-1 and TRBJ2-5, with D hard to call. CDR3 nucleotides: TGCGCCAGCAGCTTGACAGCCCAAGAGACCCAGTACTTC. Protein sequence: CASSLTAQETQYF.